The entry below gives a single T cell receptor (beta chain) sequence along with its context. Clones were sequenced by immunoSEQ multiplex PCR, and TCRdb holds only the in-frame ones, with some missing. The table includes roughly 120,000 clones, more than 85% detected once. The data belong to a study of T cell responses to AZD1222 COVID-19 vaccine. The sequencing here drew on peripheral blood, taken on day 0 of AZD1222 vaccination. The sequence came from an adult in good health.

CDR3 in DNA: TGTGCCAGCAGCTTTGTGGGAGGGTACAATGAGCAGTTCTTC. It translates to CASSFVGGYNEQFF. The V and J genes are TRBV7-3 and TRBJ2-1; TRBD2 matches at 7 bases. J lost 4 bases, V lost 3 bases, and 3 bases had no gene match. The CDR3 has 14 amino acids. Germline values: CDR1 SGHTA, CDR2 FQGTGA.